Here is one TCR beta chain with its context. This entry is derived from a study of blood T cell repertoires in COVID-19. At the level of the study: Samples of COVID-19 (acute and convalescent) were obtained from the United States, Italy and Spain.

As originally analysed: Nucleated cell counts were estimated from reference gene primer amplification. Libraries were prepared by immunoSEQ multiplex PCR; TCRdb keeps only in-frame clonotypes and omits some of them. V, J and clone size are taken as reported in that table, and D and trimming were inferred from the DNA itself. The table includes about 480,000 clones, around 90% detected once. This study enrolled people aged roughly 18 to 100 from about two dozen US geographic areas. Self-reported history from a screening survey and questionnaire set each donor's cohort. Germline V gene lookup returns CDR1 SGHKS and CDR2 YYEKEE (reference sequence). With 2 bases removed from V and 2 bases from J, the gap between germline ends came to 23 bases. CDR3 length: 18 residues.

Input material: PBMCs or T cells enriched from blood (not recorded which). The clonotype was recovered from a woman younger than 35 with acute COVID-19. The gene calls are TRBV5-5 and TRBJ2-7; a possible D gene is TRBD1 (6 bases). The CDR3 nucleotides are TGTGCCAGCAGCTTTAACCCCGACATTGGGGGCTTCACCTACGAGCAGTACTTC. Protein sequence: CASSFNPDIGGFTYEQYF. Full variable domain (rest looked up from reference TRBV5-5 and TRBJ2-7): DAGVTQSPTHLIKTRGQQVTLRCSPISGHKSVSWYQQVLGQGPQFIFQYYEKEERGRGNFPDRFSARQFPNYSSELNVNALLLGDSALYLCASSFNPDIGGFTYEQYFGPGTRLTVT.